This TCR beta chain was sequenced in a study of T cells of healthy individuals. This clonotype was counted ten times or more. TCRdb redid the calling of the 5' RACE reads with MiXCR, one entry per CDR3 protein. Here the sample spans fewer than 75,000 distinct CDR3 sequences, roughly 15% being singletons. The CDR3 runs to 15 residues. The germline V gene has CDR1 SGHVS and CDR2 FNYEAQ. Trimming took 0 bases from V and 8 from J, leaving 13 bases between them. J is TRBJ1-4 and V is TRBV7-6, with D possibly TRBD1 on 6 matching bases. This TCR derives from a human donor in good health. CDR3 sequence (DNA): TGTGCCAGCAGCTTAGCGGGCAGGGGAAACGAAAAACTGTTTTTT. It yields the protein CASSLAGRGNEKLFF. Using reference TRBV7-6 and TRBJ1-4 for the parts outside the CDR3, the full variable domain is GAGVSQSPRYKVTKRGQDVALRCDPISGHVSLYWYRQALGQGPEFLTYFNYEAQQDKSGLPNDRFSAERPEGSISTLTIQRTEQRDSAMYRCASSLAGRGNEKLFFGSGTQLSVL.